The 10 T cell receptor beta chains below come from one sample, sequenced in a study of PD-1 blockade in classical Hodgkin lymphoma. Described time point: cycle 4 day 1 (C4D1), after six to seven weeks of nivolumab. Following autologous stem cell transplantation, relapse occurred in every patient, and exposure to brentuximab vedotin varied. Data came from immunoSEQ multiplex PCR; TCRdb stores just in-frame clones and leaves some out. This table holds around 30,000 clones, under 75% found once. The material was peripheral blood mononuclear cells (PBMCs), obtained before the fourth cycle of nivolumab. These receptors were taken from a human donor with classical Hodgkin lymphoma.

This clone has only a few counts. The chain has TRBV28 and TRBJ1-2; 8 nucleotides line up with TRBD1. This CDR3 has 13 amino acids. From germline, CDR1 is MDHEN and CDR2 SYDVKM. The trim removed 6 bases at V and 4 bases at J, leaving 4 bases unmatched. CDR3 nucleotide sequence: TGTGCCAGCAGAACCGGACAGGGCTATGGCTACACCTTC. Protein sequence: CASRTGQGYGYTF.

The chain recombines TRBV28 with TRBJ1-2, with D hard to call. Germline lookup yields CDR1 MDHEN and CDR2 SYDVKM. The V and J ends lost 5 bases and 4 bases respectively, with 11 bases between them. This CDR3 spans 13 amino acids. In DNA, the CDR3 is TGTGCCAGCAGTGAGACCGGGAGCTATGGCTACACCTTC. Protein product: CASSETGSYGYTF.

The sample holds one count of this clone. The rearrangement links TRBV5-6 to TRBJ1-1, with TRBD1 as a possible D gene (6 bases). The V gene lost 0 bases and the J gene lost 3 bases, with 15 bases spanning the gap. This CDR3 contains 16 residues. The V gene's germline CDR1 is SGHDT and CDR2 YYEEEE. The CDR3 sequence: CASSLEGQGRYTEAFF. The CDR3 region has the DNA TGTGCCAGCAGCTTGGAGGGTCAGGGGAGGTACACTGAAGCTTTCTTT.

V gene TRBV5-8 combines with J gene TRBJ2-5; 8 positions match TRBD2. Losses at the gene ends were 4 bases for V and 0 bases for J; bases not matched to a gene: 8. The CDR3 sequence is 16 residues long. The germline V gene has CDR1 SGHTS and CDR2 YDEGEE. CDR3 DNA: TGTGCCAGCAGCCCCCAGCTAGCGGGTAACCAAGAGACCCAGTACTTC. The encoded protein is CASSPQLAGNQETQYF.

The V and J genes are TRBV6-5 and TRBJ2-7; possibly TRBD2 for D (5 bases). Germline-derived CDR1 and CDR2 are MNHEY and SVGAGI. This CDR3 spans 14 amino acids. V shed 6 bases and J shed 4 bases, with 16 bases lying between them. Written as DNA, the CDR3 is TGTGCCAGCAGCTCCGGGGTTGCCCAGTACGAGCAGTACTTC. Amino acids: CASSSGVAQYEQYF.

This clone qualifies as medium-sized. The gene calls are TRBV2 and TRBJ2-7; no firm D call. Germline V CDR1 and CDR2: SNHLY, FYNNEI. V was shortened by 7 bases and J by 3 bases, with 10 bases between the two germline ends. The CDR3 sequence is 12 residues long. The CDR3 here is CASKGTYYEQYF. The CDR3 coding sequence is TGTGCCAGCAAAGGCACCTACTACGAGCAGTACTTC. The variable domain in full, with the rest retrieved from reference TRBV2 and TRBJ2-7, is EPEVTQTPSHQVTQMGQEVILRCVPISNHLYFYWYRQILGQKVEFLVSFYNNEISEKSEIFDDQFSVERPDGSNFTLKIRSTKLEDSAMYFCASKGTYYEQYFGPGTRLTVT.

The chain has TRBV9 and TRBJ1-4; 8 positions agree with TRBD1. Per germline, CDR1 SGDLS and CDR2 YYNGEE. V gave up 3 bases and J gave up 4 bases; unmatched junction bases: 2. There are 14 residues in the CDR3. The CDR3, as DNA: TGTGCCAGCAGCGAACAGGGGGGTAATGAAAAACTGTTTTTT. It specifies CASSEQGGNEKLFF.

This chain links TRBV25-1 with TRBJ2-7, with 9 bases identical to TRBD1. V dropped 6 bases and J dropped 3; count of bases not matched to a gene: 15. The CDR3 has 17 amino acids. CDR1 is MGHDK and CDR2 is SYGVNS in the germline V gene. The DNA for the CDR3 is TGTGCCAGCAGCGGGACAGGGCCTACCAAAAATTTCTACGAGCAGTACTTC. Translating it yields CASSGTGPTKNFYEQYF.

The rearrangement links TRBV4-1 to TRBJ1-6; unclear D gene. CDR1 is MGHRA, CDR2 YSYEKL, per germline. Trimming pared 5 bases from V and 0 bases from J, leaving 11 bases between. CDR3 length: 16 residues. The CDR3 DNA sequence: TGCGCCAGCAGCTCAACGAGGAGCTCCTATAATTCACCCCTCCACTTT. Residues: CASSSTRSSYNSPLHF.

The chain employs TRBV27 and TRBJ1-2; D is unclear. CDR1 and CDR2 (germline): MNHEY, SMNVEV (reference sequence). V was pared by 1 base and J by 4 bases, with 10 bases between. The CDR3 is 14 amino acids. CDR3 protein: CASSLFRGSYGYTF. In DNA, the CDR3 is TGTGCCAGCAGTTTATTTCGGGGAAGCTATGGCTACACCTTC.